The 15 T cell receptor beta chains reported below all come from one sample, sequenced in a study of siplizumab effects on memory and regulatory T cells (dated 2019 in TCRdb). The library was obtained by the immunoSEQ multiplex PCR assay. This is the immuneACCESS table as TCRdb keeps it, with only in-frame sequences that have V and J called. A part of the clones is gone; compared with another copy, unresolved V genes explain less than half, and the rest is unexplained. This sample holds about 50,000 clones; about 88% were observed only once. The ten largest make up 0.35% of the sample. The sequenced sample was naive CD8+ T cells sorted from blood. The sample's cell subset or site label, in plain terms: unstimulated naive T cells. These receptor sequences come from a human donor in good health.

The chain employs TRBV27 and TRBJ2-7; D is possibly TRBD1 or TRBD2 (5 bases each). Germline CDR1 is MNHEY and CDR2 is SMNVEV (reference sequence). The CDR3 is 13 residues long. V was shortened by 6 bases and J by 3 bases, with 12 bases between the two germline ends. Here the CDR3 DNA reads TGTGCCAGCAGCTGGGGACGGGGCTACGAGCAGTACTTC. The encoded protein is CASSWGRGYEQYF.

The chain has TRBV11-2 and TRBJ1-2; possible D gene TRBD1, 6 bases. The CDR3 is 13 amino acids. Germline V gene data show CDR1 as SGHAT and CDR2 as FQNNGV. The germline V and J ends were trimmed by 4 bases and 8 bases, with 14 bases remaining between them. CDR3 nucleotides: TGTGCCAGCAGCTATCCAGGGGTCAGCGGCTACACCTTC. It is translated as CASSYPGVSGYTF. Based on the CDR3 plus reference TRBV11-2 and TRBJ1-2, the full variable domain is EAGVAQSPRYKIIEKRQSVAFWCNPISGHATLYWYQQILGQGPKLLIQFQNNGVVDDSQLPKDRFSAERLKGVDSTLKIQPAKLEDSAVYLCASSYPGVSGYTFGSGTRLTVV.

This clone turned up a few times. This chain connects TRBV5-1 to TRBJ1-1; no firm D call. Trimming cost V 4 bases and J 5 bases, with 12 bases left between them. Germline V gene sequence: CDR1 SGHRS, CDR2 YFSETQ. This CDR3 comprises 13 residues. CDR3 DNA sequence: TGCGCCAGCAGCCCCTGGGTTGGGACTGAAGCTTTCTTT. Translation: CASSPWVGTEAFF.

The chain joins TRBV12-5 to TRBJ2-1, with 8 positions matching TRBD1. Trimming at V came to 11 bases and at J to 6 bases, leaving 9 bases not matched to a gene. The germline gives CDR1 LGHNT, CDR2 FRNRAP. This CDR3 is built from 13 residues. CDR3 in amino acids: CAGLGQGINEQFF. The CDR3 region has the DNA TGTGCTGGCCTAGGACAGGGCATCAATGAGCAGTTCTTC.

The sample holds a few counts of this clone. The genes are TRBV14 and TRBJ2-1; D gene ambiguous. CDR1 is SGHDN and CDR2 is FVKESK in the germline V gene. The CDR3 totals 14 residues. V lost 1 base and J 3 bases, leaving 7 bases between the germline ends. The CDR3 here is CASSQVAVYNEQFF. The CDR3 bases are TGTGCCAGCAGCCAAGTTGCGGTCTACAATGAGCAGTTCTTC.

The rearrangement joins TRBV30 to TRBJ2-3, with TRBD2 matching 10 bases. Looked up from germline, CDR1 is GTSNPN and CDR2 is SVGIG (reference sequence). The V and J ends lost 3 bases and 7 bases, in that order; junction bases with no gene match: 7. CDR3 size: 14 residues. Here the CDR3 reads CAWSFSGGSNTQYF. DNA of the CDR3: TGTGCCTGGAGCTTTAGCGGGGGGTCTAATACGCAGTATTTT. The full variable domain, in which reference TRBV30 and TRBJ2-3 provide the parts outside the CDR3, is SQTIHQWPATLVQPVGSPLSLECTVEGTSNPNLYWYRQAAGRGLQLLFYSVGIGQISSEVPQNLSASRPQDRQFILSSKKLLLSDSGFYLCAWSFSGGSNTQYFGPGTRLTVL.

This clone was detected only a few times. The chain links TRBV6-5 to TRBJ1-2; TRBD1 aligns across 7 bases. V lost 4 bases, J lost 6 bases, and 5 bases stayed unmatched. This CDR3 is built from 13 residues. Germline V gives CDR1 MNHEY, CDR2 SVGAGI. As DNA, the CDR3 is TGTGCCAGCAGTTCGTCAGGGGGAGATGGCTACACCTTC. Its protein product is CASSSSGGDGYTF.

The chain carries TRBV4-1 and TRBJ2-7; 8 bases are a match to TRBD1. CDR1 MGHRA and CDR2 YSYEKL come from the germline V gene. The CDR3 is made up of 16 amino acids. V trimming: 4 bases; J trimming: 3 bases; junction bases outside the gene matches: 11. The CDR3 DNA is TGCGCCAGCAGCCCGAGGAGCGGCGACAGGGGCTACGAGCAGTACTTC. The encoded protein is CASSPRSGDRGYEQYF.

This clone was found a few times. This chain uses TRBV7-9 with TRBJ1-6; D gene uncertain. Germline-derived CDR1 and CDR2 are SEHNR and FQNEAQ (reference sequence). The CDR3 runs to 12 residues. V dropped 1 base and J dropped 12 bases, with 7 bases sitting between them. CDR3 sequence: CASSLGPEPLHF. CDR3 DNA sequence: TGTGCCAGCAGCTTAGGGCCAGAACCCCTCCACTTT.

Note on this clone: Mismatch with germline at one junction end may stem from a read error. The chain carries TRBV2 and TRBJ2-7; D tentatively reads TRBD1 or TRBD2 (5 bases each). Germline loops: CDR1 SNHLY, CDR2 FYNNEI. This CDR3 region has 10 residues. CDR3 residues: CATEGTDLTF. The CDR3 DNA reads as TGTGCCACCGAGGGGACGGACCTTACGTTT.

The V call is TRBV6-1, the J call TRBJ1-2; D unclear. Trimming removed 4 bases from V and 2 bases from J, with 5 bases in between. Germline V gene data show CDR1 as MNHNS and CDR2 as SASEGT. The CDR3 totals 12 residues. As DNA, the CDR3 is TGTGCCAGCAGTGGATCGAACTATGGCTACACCTTC. It yields the protein CASSGSNYGYTF.

The chain carries TRBV30 and TRBJ1-1, with D possibly TRBD1 on 5 matching bases. The CDR3 is 14 amino acids. Germline V gene sequence: CDR1 GTSNPN, CDR2 SVGIG (reference sequence). Trimming left V 5 bases short and J 2 bases short, with 15 bases between. CDR3 in amino acids: CAWWWGRGNTEAFF. The CDR3 bases are TGTGCCTGGTGGTGGGGAAGGGGAAACACTGAAGCTTTCTTT.

This sequence joins TRBV13 and TRBJ2-3; D not certain. V was clipped by 5 bases and J by 1 base, with 10 bases between them. CDR3 length: 14 amino acids. Germline V gene sequence: CDR1 PRHDT, CDR2 FYEKMQ (reference sequence). In DNA, the CDR3 is TGTGCCAGCAGCCCTCGACTGGGCACAGATACGCAGTATTTT. Protein sequence: CASSPRLGTDTQYF.

The V gene is TRBV16, the J gene TRBJ2-7; TRBD1 or TRBD2 may be the D gene (5 bases each). The CDR3 length is 14 residues. From germline, CDR1 is KGHSY and CDR2 FQNENV. Trimming took off 0 bases at V and 6 bases at J, with 12 bases between the two ends. CDR3 sequence reads: CASSQSSPGGEQYF. The CDR3 DNA is TGTGCCAGCAGCCAATCATCACCTGGGGGCGAGCAGTACTTC.

V is TRBV2 and J is TRBJ1-2, with 9 bases matching TRBD1. The germline gives CDR1 SNHLY, CDR2 FYNNEI. J was trimmed by 3 bases and V by 8 bases; bases with no gene match: 4. The CDR3 runs 13 residues. The CDR3 nucleotides read TGTGCCAGCCGGGACAGGGATCACTATGGCTACACCTTC. Protein sequence: CASRDRDHYGYTF.